This T cell receptor beta chain was identified during a study of PD-L1 blockade in urothelial cancer. Time point here: pretreatment peripheral blood. Patients each gave 1 to 8 samples, pretreatment and on-treatment. Sequencing used immunoSEQ multiplex PCR; TCRdb keeps in-frame clones, though not all of them. The repertoire holds about 43,000 clones, with approximately 80% as singletons. This TCR derives from a man aged 60 to 75 with urothelial cancer. The sequencing used PBMCs, collected around atezolizumab (anti-PD-L1) treatment.

The CDR3 bases are TGTGCCAGCAGCTACCCGGTTGGGACAGGGGTCACTGAAGCTTTCTTT. This codes for CASSYPVGTGVTEAFF. The V gene is TRBV6-6, the J gene TRBJ1-1, with 10 bases matching TRBD1. Germline CDR1 MNHNY, CDR2 SVGAGI (reference sequence). The CDR3 is 16 residues long. The J segment lost 4 bases and the V segment lost 6 bases, leaving 11 bases of the junction unmatched.